Below, 8 T cell receptor beta chains from the same sample are listed, as sequenced in a study of neoadjuvant anti-PD-1 for oral cavity cancer. This table comes from immunoSEQ multiplex PCR, and its TCRdb copy is limited to in-frame clones, with some not included. The sample lists around 9,800 clones, about 50% occurring once. The specimen comprised tumor tissue, sampled before nivolumab (anti-PD-1) treatment. The receptors stem from a person aged 35 to 85 with oral cavity squamous cell carcinoma.

This chain connects TRBV7-3 to TRBJ1-1, with D possibly being TRBD1 (6 bases). V lost 3 bases and J lost 9, with 14 bases in between. This CDR3 region has 13 residues. Germline CDR1 SGHTA, CDR2 FQGTGA. The CDR3 sequence is CASSFGGGTQAFF. The DNA for the CDR3 is TGTGCCAGCAGCTTCGGAGGGGGTACCCAAGCTTTCTTT.

In its sample, this clone was seen a few times. This chain links TRBV5-1 with TRBJ1-1; 7 bases agree with TRBD1. The CDR3 spans 15 residues. From germline, CDR1 is SGHRS and CDR2 YFSETQ. Trimming took 2 bases from V and 1 from J; bases not matched to a gene: 5. The CDR3 DNA sequence: TGCGCCAGCAGCTTAGGCGGGACAGCGAACACTGAAGCTTTCTTT. Its translation is CASSLGGTANTEAFF.

The chain carries TRBV7-9 and TRBJ2-2, with 9 nucleotides matching TRBD1. Germline CDR1 SEHNR, CDR2 FQNEAQ (reference sequence). The CDR3 length is 17 residues. V lost 5 bases and J lost 7; bases outside the gene matches: 14. The CDR3 nucleotides are TGTGCCAGCAGCCCTGGGACAGGGTTGGGATCTGGCGGGGAGCTGTTTTTT. Its protein product is CASSPGTGLGSGGELFF.

This clone has more than one count but fewer than ten. The chain joins TRBV19 to TRBJ2-5; a possible D gene is TRBD1 (6 bases). Trimming cost V 5 bases and J 4 bases, with 11 bases left between them. This CDR3 contains 13 residues. Germline loops: CDR1 LNHDA, CDR2 SQIVND (reference sequence). The CDR3 is CASSLEGGETQYF. Written as DNA, the CDR3 is TGTGCCAGTAGTCTCGAAGGGGGAGAGACCCAGTACTTC.

This clone came up a few times. V is TRBV7-9 and J is TRBJ1-1, with no clear D. The CDR3 is 12 residues long. With 3 bases removed from V and 7 bases from J, the gap between germline ends came to 9 bases. CDR1 and CDR2 from the germline V gene are SEHNR and FQNEAQ (reference sequence). The CDR3 reads CASSFSGYEAFF. In nucleotides, the CDR3 is TGTGCCAGCAGCTTCTCGGGGTATGAAGCTTTCTTT. Filled out from reference TRBV7-9 and TRBJ1-1, the complete variable domain reads DTGVSQNPRHKITKRGQNVTFRCDPISEHNRLYWYRQTLGQGPEFLTYFQNEAQLEKSRLLSDRFSAERPKGSFSTLEIQRTEQGDSAMYLCASSFSGYEAFFGQGTRLTVV.

The V gene is TRBV2, the J gene TRBJ2-2; TRBD2 might be the D (5 bases). CDR1 is SNHLY, CDR2 FYNNEI, per germline. This CDR3 has 14 amino acids. The V and J ends lost 6 bases and 2 bases respectively, with 10 bases between them. The CDR3 nucleotides are TGTGCCAGCAGACTAGGGATAAACACCGGGGAGCTGTTTTTT. Translating gives CASRLGINTGELFF.

Remarks on this clone: The sample holds other DNA sequences that translate to the same CDR3. The chain recombines TRBV5-5 with TRBJ2-1, with D perhaps TRBD2 (5 bases). Looked up from germline, CDR1 is SGHKS and CDR2 is YYEKEE (reference sequence). The CDR3 loop spans 14 amino acids. The ends were cut back, 4 bases at V and 2 bases at J, with 10 bases in the middle. In DNA, the CDR3 is TGTGCCAGCAGCAGGCGGGCTCCCTACAATGAGCAGTTCTTC. Its translation is CASSRRAPYNEQFF.

The chain has TRBV28 and TRBJ2-3, with D possibly being TRBD1 (5 bases). The CDR3 covers 14 residues. With 4 bases removed from V and 0 bases from J, the gap between germline ends came to 8 bases. Germline loops: CDR1 MDHEN, CDR2 SYDVKM. CDR3 coding DNA: TGTGCCAGCAGTTACAGGTCTAGCACAGATACGCAGTATTTT. Its translation: CASSYRSSTDTQYF.